A single sample is the source of the 14 T cell receptor beta chains below, sequenced in a study of human T cells and chemical hapten exposure. TCRdb itself ran the RACE reads through MiXCR, one entry per CDR3 protein. The data contain 80,000 to 100,000 distinct CDR3 sequences, approximately 9.9% of them seen just once; the ten biggest clones take up more than 3%. The time point was: pre-sensitization, week 0. The treatment denotes: therapeutic diphenylcyclopropenone sensitization with weekly scalp DPC. Here the sequenced sample was whole blood, taken in connection with sensitization to the hapten diphenylcyclopropenone (DPC). The receptors here all came from a woman in her 40s with alopecia areata. Some clones in this sample may be carry-over from other donors' samples.

This clonotype occurred many times. V is TRBV5-1 and J is TRBJ1-1; D call uncertain. Per the germline V gene, CDR1 is SGHRS and CDR2 is YFSETQ. Trimming shortened V by 7 bases and J by 1 base, and 26 bases separated the two germline ends. This CDR3 is 18 amino acids long. CDR3 sequence (DNA): TGCGCCAGCGGATCCAGGACGGATTACTATCCTAGGAACACTGAAGCTTTCTTT. Translation: CASGSRTDYYPRNTEAFF.

This clonotype appeared a few times. The chain recombines TRBV14 with TRBJ2-3; D assignment may be TRBD1 or TRBD2 (5 bases each). With 4 bases removed from V and 0 bases from J, the gap between germline ends came to 11 bases. CDR1 SGHDN and CDR2 FVKESK come from the germline V gene. CDR3 length: 15 amino acids. In nucleotides, the CDR3 is TGTGCCAGCAGCCGAGGGACGACTAGCACAGATACGCAGTATTTT. It translates to CASSRGTTSTDTQYF.

The sample holds many counts of this clonotype. V and J are TRBV7-8 and TRBJ2-3; D is unclear. Germline assignment: CDR1 SGHVS and CDR2 FQNEAQ. Trimming removed 3 bases from V and 7 bases from J, with 11 bases in between. The CDR3 is 13 residues long. The CDR3, as DNA: TGTGCCAGCAGCTTGGACCCGCTTTATACGCAGTATTTT. Residues: CASSLDPLYTQYF.

This rearrangement joins TRBV5-8 to TRBJ1-2; TRBD1 aligns across 7 bases. V lost 6 bases and J lost 4; bases outside the gene matches: 9. This CDR3 is 14 amino acids long. Germline CDR1 and CDR2: SGHTS and YDEGEE. DNA of the CDR3: TGTGCCAGCATCCTACAGGAGGGGGCCTATGGCTACACCTTC. Amino acid sequence: CASILQEGAYGYTF.

The chain has TRBV7-2 and TRBJ2-7; D unresolved. The germline CDR1 and CDR2 sequences are SGHTA and FQGNSA. This CDR3 spans 14 amino acids. Trimming took off 1 base at V and 1 base at J, with 8 bases between the two ends. CDR3 coding DNA: TGTGCCAGCAGCTTAGGCACGGAATCCTACGAGCAGTACTTC. Translated: CASSLGTESYEQYF. The full variable domain, in which reference TRBV7-2 and TRBJ2-7 provide the parts outside the CDR3, is GAGVSQSPSNKVTEKGKDVELRCDPISGHTALYWYRQSLGQGLEFLIYFQGNSAPDKSGLPSDRFSAERTGGSVSTLTIQRTQQEDSAVYLCASSLGTESYEQYFGPGTRLTVT.

This chain links TRBV3-1 with TRBJ2-5; D is ambiguous. From germline, CDR1 is LGHDT and CDR2 YNNKEL (reference sequence). Trimming took 0 bases from V and 0 from J, leaving 17 bases between them. This CDR3 region has 18 residues. The CDR3 loop reads CASSQDDAVAENQETQYF. The CDR3 DNA follows: TGTGCCAGCAGCCAAGATGATGCGGTGGCGGAAAACCAAGAGACCCAGTACTTC.

This clonotype occurred many times. The chain has TRBV12-3 or TRBV12-4 and TRBJ1-6; tentatively, D is TRBD1 (5 bases). V lost 4 bases to trimming and J lost 10 bases, with 14 bases between them. The CDR3 is made up of 14 amino acids. The CDR3 sequence: CASSYGTQQSPLHF. The CDR3 bases are TGTGCCAGCAGTTACGGGACTCAGCAGTCACCCCTCCACTTT.

There are many counts of this clonotype. The rearrangement uses TRBV4-1 and TRBJ1-5; D is undetermined. V lost 1 base and J lost 3, with 13 bases in between. The CDR3 loop spans 16 amino acids. In germline, CDR1 is MGHRA, CDR2 YSYEKL. The CDR3 spells CASSQVVGSFNQPQHF. Written as DNA, the CDR3 is TGCGCCAGCAGCCAAGTGGTAGGGAGCTTCAATCAGCCCCAGCATTTT.

The chain joins TRBV6-6 to TRBJ1-1, with 8 bases that match TRBD1. J gave up 1 base and V 5 bases, and 6 bases lay outside the gene matches. Germline lookup yields CDR1 MNHNY and CDR2 SVGAGI (reference sequence). There are 15 residues in the CDR3. The CDR3 loop reads CASSATTGGNTEAFF. Here the CDR3 DNA reads TGTGCCAGCAGTGCTACTACAGGGGGGAACACTGAAGCTTTCTTT.

The table lists this clonotype with many counts. The CDR3 DNA reads TGTGCCAGCAACACCAGGGGTGCAAGCAATCAGCCCCAGCATTTT. This translates into CASNTRGASNQPQHF. This chain links TRBV6-1 with TRBJ1-5, with D perhaps TRBD1 (6 bases). This CDR3 has 15 residues. Germline CDR1 is MNHNS and CDR2 is SASEGT. Trimming removed 7 bases from V and 1 base from J, with 14 bases in between.

In this sample, this clonotype turned up a few times. The genes are TRBV2 and TRBJ2-3; a weak D match, TRBD2 (6 bases). Germline assignment: CDR1 SNHLY and CDR2 FYNNEI. Trimming left V 4 bases short and J 4 bases short, with 24 bases between. The CDR3 is made up of 18 amino acids. The CDR3 DNA reads as TGTGCCAGCAGTGGGGAAACGGGGCAGGGAGGACGTTCAGATACGCAGTATTTT. It is translated as CASSGETGQGGRSDTQYF. Complete variable domain (other parts from reference TRBV2 and TRBJ2-3): EPEVTQTPSHQVTQMGQEVILRCVPISNHLYFYWYRQILGQKVEFLVSFYNNEISEKSEIFDDQFSVERPDGSNFTLKIRSTKLEDSAMYFCASSGETGQGGRSDTQYFGPGTRLTVL.

This clonotype showed up many times. The rearrangement joins TRBV28 to TRBJ2-3; no clear D. The CDR3 contains 15 residues. Between the trimmed V and J ends, which lost 4 bases and 5 bases, there was a span of 16 bases. CDR1 MDHEN and CDR2 SYDVKM come from the germline V gene. In nucleotides, the CDR3 is TGTGCCAGCAGTTCCTATGTGGGCCTGGGAGATACGCAGTATTTT. Amino acid sequence: CASSSYVGLGDTQYF.

This clonotype was found a few times. The chain uses TRBV4-1 and TRBJ2-7; D is unresolved. The germline gives CDR1 MGHRA, CDR2 YSYEKL. The CDR3 sequence is 15 residues long. V lost 0 bases and J 2 bases, leaving 11 bases between the germline ends. This chain's CDR3 is CASSQEIGSAYEQYF. CDR3 DNA: TGCGCCAGCAGCCAAGAGATCGGCAGTGCCTACGAGCAGTACTTC.

V and J are TRBV5-1 and TRBJ2-2, with D perhaps assigned TRBD1 or TRBD2 (5 bases each). Looked up from germline, CDR1 is SGHRS and CDR2 is YFSETQ. The CDR3 extends over 16 amino acids. Trimming left V 2 bases short and J 4 bases short, with 15 bases between. CDR3 nucleotides: TGCGCCAGCAGCTTCCCATCGGGGCGGATCACCGGGGAGCTGTTTTTT. Its protein product is CASSFPSGRITGELFF.